The 16 T cell receptor beta chains listed next were all sequenced from one sample in a study of blood T cell repertoires in COVID-19. Sequencing was performed with immunoSEQ multiplex PCR; in TCRdb, only in-frame clones are kept and a portion is missing. The sample has about 460,000 clones, 88% seen once; the top ten hold 6.5% to 8.5%. Specimen: PBMCs or T cells enriched from blood (not recorded which). The source of these receptors is an older woman who had recovered from COVID-19.

This chain joins TRBV11-2 and TRBJ1-1; 7 bases line up with TRBD1. Looked up from germline, CDR1 is SGHAT and CDR2 is FQNNGV. This CDR3 is built from 16 residues. V dropped 5 bases and J dropped 1; count of bases not matched to a gene: 10. This chain's CDR3 is CASSIFWDSKNTEAFF. CDR3 DNA: TGTGCCAGCAGCATTTTTTGGGACAGTAAGAACACTGAAGCTTTCTTT.

This clone was recorded only once. This chain links TRBV18 with TRBJ1-1; 9 bases are shared with TRBD1. Germline trimming cut 6 bases from V and 2 bases from J; bases unmatched to any gene: 7. The CDR3 has 15 amino acids. In germline, CDR1 is KGHSH, CDR2 LQKENI. The CDR3 nucleotides read TGTGCCAGCTCCGCCGGGACAGGGATTAACACTGAAGCTTTCTTT. This codes for CASSAGTGINTEAFF.

The V call is TRBV7-2, the J call TRBJ1-1; no clear D gene. The germline CDR1 and CDR2 sequences are SGHTA and FQGNSA. V lost 6 bases, J lost 4 bases, and 12 bases lay in between. The CDR3 spans 13 residues. CDR3 coding DNA: TGTGCCAGCAGGCTAGACGCGGTCACTGAAGCTTTCTTT. It codes for CASRLDAVTEAFF.

This chain uses TRBV28 with TRBJ1-2, with 7 bases matching TRBD1. The CDR3 loop spans 15 amino acids. Germline CDR1 is MDHEN and CDR2 is SYDVKM. V lost 2 bases, J lost 3 bases, and 6 bases stayed unmatched. The CDR3 region has the DNA TGTGCCAGCAGTTTAGGGACAGTCGGATACTATGGCTACACCTTC. Protein sequence: CASSLGTVGYYGYTF.

The chain links TRBV5-1 to TRBJ2-5, with 7 positions matching TRBD2. The V gene end was trimmed by 4 bases and the J gene end by 8 bases; junction bases not matched to a gene: 5. CDR1 and CDR2 from the germline V gene are SGHRS and YFSETQ. This CDR3 has 12 residues. CDR3 loop: CASSSGAGTQYF. The CDR3 coding sequence is TGCGCCAGCAGCAGCGGAGCGGGAACCCAGTACTTC. Complete variable domain (other parts from reference TRBV5-1 and TRBJ2-5): KAGVTQTPRYLIKTRGQQVTLSCSPISGHRSVSWYQQTPGQGLQFLFEYFSETQRNKGNFPGRFSGRQFSNSRSEMNVSTLELGDSALYLCASSSGAGTQYFGPGTRLLVL.

The CDR3 DNA sequence: TGTGCCAGCCTAAAGCGTGGAGGGAACTATGGCTACACCTTC. Amino acid sequence: CASLKRGGNYGYTF. This chain joins TRBV6-5 and TRBJ1-2; D gene ambiguous. CDR1 MNHEY and CDR2 SVGAGI come from the germline V gene. V lost 8 bases to trimming and J lost 2 bases, with 15 bases between them. The CDR3 spans 14 residues.

The CDR3 DNA reads as TGTGCTAGTGGTCCCCCAGGACTTTACAATGAGCAGTTCTTC. As protein: CASGPPGLYNEQFF. The chain carries TRBV12-5 and TRBJ2-1, with D perhaps matching TRBD2 (5 bases). CDR3 length equals 14 residues. The germline V gene has CDR1 LGHNT and CDR2 FRNRAP. Trimming pared 5 bases from V and 4 bases from J, leaving 12 bases between.

The rearrangement links TRBV11-2 to TRBJ2-7; 8 bases are a match to TRBD2. The CDR3 consists of 15 residues. The V gene's germline CDR1 is SGHAT and CDR2 FQNNGV. Trimming cost V 5 bases and J 0 bases; bases outside gene matches: 6. The CDR3 loop reads CASSTERGLSYEQYF. CDR3 sequence (DNA): TGTGCCAGCAGCACCGAGCGGGGGCTCTCCTACGAGCAGTACTTC. The entire variable domain, with the rest obtained from reference TRBV11-2 and TRBJ2-7, is as follows: EAGVAQSPRYKIIEKRQSVAFWCNPISGHATLYWYQQILGQGPKLLIQFQNNGVVDDSQLPKDRFSAERLKGVDSTLKIQPAKLEDSAVYLCASSTERGLSYEQYFGPGTRLTVT.

The J gene is TRBJ1-5, the V gene TRBV18; no reliable D call. Trimming stripped 3 bases from V and 0 bases from J, with 9 bases between. CDR3 length: 15 amino acids. The V gene's germline CDR1 is KGHSH and CDR2 LQKENI. The CDR3 region has the DNA TGTGCCAGCTCACCCGACAAACATAGCAATCAGCCCCAGCATTTT. It codes for CASSPDKHSNQPQHF.

This rearrangement joins TRBV23-1 to TRBJ2-3, with TRBD2 matching 14 bases. TRBV23-1 is an open reading frame whose function is uncertain. V lost 3 bases to trimming and J lost 2 bases; unmatched junction nucleotides: 7. The CDR3 totals 18 residues. This chain's CDR3 is CASSHPGLAGEITDTQYF. CDR3 sequence (DNA): TGCGCCAGCAGTCACCCGGGACTAGCGGGGGAGATCACAGATACGCAGTATTTT.

The chain couples TRBV6-2 or TRBV6-3 to TRBJ1-2, with D maybe TRBD1 (5 bases). The germline CDR1 and CDR2 sequences are MNHEY and SVGEGT. This CDR3 comprises 13 residues. The germline V and J ends were trimmed by 4 bases and 8 bases, with 14 bases remaining between them. The CDR3 region is CASSSSGLRGYTF. The CDR3 nucleotides are TGTGCCAGCAGTTCGTCAGGGCTGAGAGGCTACACCTTC.

The rearrangement links TRBV21-1 to TRBJ1-2; TRBD1, as called in the table, went unchecked against the DNA. TRBV21-1 is noted as a pseudogene. This CDR3 is 14 amino acids long. CDR3 nucleotides: TGTGCCAGCAGCAGAAGGACAGCTCCTTCTGGCTACACCTTC. It translates to CASSRRTAPSGYTF.

The chain couples TRBV4-1 to TRBJ1-1; a possible D gene is TRBD1 (5 bases). With 0 bases removed from V and 14 bases from J, the gap between germline ends came to 25 bases. Germline CDR1 reads MGHRA; CDR2 reads YSYEKL. The CDR3 totals 16 residues. The CDR3: CASSQDLGGAPPSRFF. The CDR3 DNA sequence: TGCGCCAGCAGCCAAGACCTGGGAGGGGCGCCTCCGAGTAGGTTCTTT.

The chain recombines TRBV6-1 with TRBJ2-7, with 7 positions matching TRBD1. Germline CDR1 is MNHNS and CDR2 is SASEGT. This CDR3 spans 14 amino acids. Trimming at V came to 0 bases and at J to 4 bases, leaving 3 bases not matched to a gene. CDR3 amino acids: CASSEAPQGYEQYV. In nucleotides, the CDR3 is TGTGCCAGCAGTGAAGCTCCACAGGGGTACGAGCAGTACGTC.

In nucleotides, the CDR3 is TGTGCCAGCAGCCCAGCGGGGGGCCGGGAAGAGACCCAGTACTTC. The encoded protein is CASSPAGGREETQYF. This chain connects TRBV9 to TRBJ2-5; 9 bases are shared with TRBD2. This CDR3 region has 15 residues. The ends lost 4 bases at V and 3 bases at J; junction bases unmatched: 7. Germline CDR1 is SGDLS and CDR2 is YYNGEE.

The chain employs TRBV5-1 and TRBJ2-3; 13 positions agree with TRBD2. This CDR3 spans 18 amino acids. Germline V gene sequence: CDR1 SGHRS, CDR2 YFSETQ. J gave up 0 bases and V 0 bases, and 4 bases lay outside the gene matches. The CDR3 nucleotides read TGCGCCAGCAGCTTGGCCGGACTAGCGGGGGTTAGCACAGATACGCAGTATTTT. As protein: CASSLAGLAGVSTDTQYF.